These 30 T cell receptor beta chains came from one sample sequenced in a study of blood T cell repertoires in COVID-19. Assay: immunoSEQ multiplex PCR; the TCRdb copy retains only in-frame clones and omits some. The table has some 340,000 clones, roughly nine tenths seen once; the top ten hold roughly 3.9%. Sequenced material: PBMCs or T cells enriched from blood (not recorded which). The receptor set was obtained from a woman between 25 and 40 years old who had been exposed to COVID-19.

This chain uses TRBV6-5 with TRBJ1-5, with D possibly TRBD1 on 5 matching bases. Trimming removed 11 bases at V and 4 bases at J, with 12 bases between. This CDR3 has 12 residues. The V gene's germline CDR1 is MNHEY and CDR2 SVGAGI. The CDR3 is CASTRGNQPQHF. CDR3 coding DNA: TGTGCCTCTACACGGGGGAATCAGCCCCAGCATTTT.

The gene calls are TRBV6-1 and TRBJ2-5, with 7 bases matching TRBD1. V shed 3 bases, J shed 2 bases, and the junction held 3 bases outside the gene matches. Germline V gene sequence: CDR1 MNHNS, CDR2 SASEGT. CDR3 length equals 14 residues. The CDR3 DNA sequence: TGTGCCAGCAGTGAGACAGGGAAACAAGAGACCCAGTACTTC. It is translated as CASSETGKQETQYF.

The sample holds one count of this clone. The V gene is TRBV6-4, the J gene TRBJ1-2, with D maybe TRBD1 (5 bases). The V gene's germline CDR1 is MRHNA and CDR2 SNTAGT. This CDR3 has 12 residues. The V and J ends lost 3 bases and 8 bases respectively, with 10 bases between them. The CDR3 region has the DNA TGTGCCAGCAGTGATGGGGCCCGGGGCTACACCTTC. Protein product: CASSDGARGYTF.

The count of this clone is one. J is TRBJ1-5 and V is TRBV29-1; 7 bases align to TRBD1. V shed 7 bases, J shed 2 bases, and the junction held 5 bases outside the gene matches. The V gene's germline CDR1 is SQVTM and CDR2 ANQGSEA. The CDR3 sequence is 13 residues long. The chain's CDR3 is CSATGEGNQPQHF. The CDR3 DNA is TGCAGCGCTACAGGGGAGGGCAATCAGCCCCAGCATTTT.

The chain recombines TRBV5-1 with TRBJ2-6, with unresolved D. The germline V gene has CDR1 SGHRS and CDR2 YFSETQ. The CDR3 consists of 16 residues. Trimming cost V 7 bases and J 0 bases, with 14 bases left between them. In DNA form, the CDR3 reads TGCGCCAGCGGATATCAGTCGGGCTCTGGGGCCAACGTCCTGACTTTC. Its protein product is CASGYQSGSGANVLTF.

The chain links TRBV4-1 to TRBJ1-1, with a possible D match to TRBD1 (6 bases). V lost 0 bases and J lost 4, with 12 bases in between. CDR1 MGHRA and CDR2 YSYEKL come from the germline V gene. This CDR3 region has 15 residues. For the CDR3, the DNA is TGCGCCAGCAGCCAAGATTTTCCCAGGGGCACTGAAGCTTTCTTT. This translates into CASSQDFPRGTEAFF.

The V gene is TRBV7-3, the J gene TRBJ2-3, with 10 bases that match TRBD1. CDR3 length equals 14 residues. Germline CDR1 and CDR2: SGHTA and FQGTGA. After removal of 4 bases from V and 6 bases from J, the junction contained 4 bases not matched to a gene. The CDR3, as DNA: TGTGCCAGCAGCTCGACAGGGGGCGGGGATACGCAGTATTTT. This encodes CASSSTGGGDTQYF. Supplemented by reference TRBV7-3 and TRBJ2-3, the full variable domain reads GAGVSQTPSNKVTEKGKYVELRCDPISGHTALYWYRQSLGQGPEFLIYFQGTGAADDSGLPNDRFFAVRPEGSVSTLKIQRTERGDSAVYLCASSSTGGGDTQYFGPGTRLTVL.

V usage is TRBV27 and J usage is TRBJ2-5; 12 bases are shared with TRBD1. There are 13 residues in the CDR3. The junction had 2 bases not matched to a gene; V was cut back by 8 bases and J by 4 bases. CDR1 and CDR2 (germline): MNHEY, SMNVEV (reference sequence). CDR3 sequence reads: CASGDRGPETQYF. The CDR3 DNA follows: TGTGCCAGCGGGGACAGGGGGCCAGAGACCCAGTACTTC.

CDR3 coding DNA: TGTGCCAGCAGCTCCGGGGGGTTCTCCTACGAGCAGTACTTC. It specifies CASSSGGFSYEQYF. The chain carries TRBV13 and TRBJ2-7, with 7 bases identical to TRBD2. V dropped 4 bases and J dropped 0; count of bases not matched to a gene: 3. CDR1 is PRHDT, CDR2 FYEKMQ, per germline (reference sequence). This CDR3 spans 14 amino acids.

The chain combines TRBV6-5 with TRBJ2-7; no definite D call. Trimming removed 4 bases at V and 3 bases at J, with 4 bases between. CDR1 is MNHEY, CDR2 SVGAGI, per germline. The CDR3 loop spans 11 amino acids. Written as DNA, the CDR3 is TGTGCCAGCAGTTCCCTCTACGAGCAGTACTTC. Protein: CASSSLYEQYF.

The chain has TRBV6-5 and TRBJ2-1; unclear D gene. Germline CDR1 and CDR2: MNHEY and SVGAGI. V gave up 6 bases and J gave up 6 bases, with 12 bases separating them. There are 13 residues in the CDR3. This CDR3 reads CASSIWWPNEQFF. The CDR3 nucleotides read TGTGCCAGCAGCATTTGGTGGCCCAATGAGCAGTTCTTC.

This clone was seen a single time. The V and J genes are TRBV28 and TRBJ1-1; D not resolved. This CDR3 is built from 14 residues. In germline, CDR1 is MDHEN, CDR2 SYDVKM. Trimming removed 1 base at V and 3 bases at J, with 9 bases between. The CDR3 sequence is CASSLLGGYTEAFF. The CDR3 nucleotides are TGTGCCAGCAGTTTATTGGGCGGGTACACTGAAGCTTTCTTT. The full variable domain, completed using reference TRBV28 and TRBJ1-1, is DVKVTQSSRYLVKRTGEKVFLECVQDMDHENMFWYRQDPGLGLRLIYFSYDVKMKEKGDIPEGYSVSREKKERFSLILESASTNQTSMYLCASSLLGGYTEAFFGQGTRLTVV.

In its sample, this clone was seen once. The genes are TRBV18 and TRBJ2-2; TRBD1 matches at 11 bases. CDR1 KGHSH and CDR2 LQKENI come from the germline V gene. The V gene end was trimmed by 2 bases and the J gene end by 7 bases; junction bases not matched to a gene: 3. CDR3 length: 15 residues. CDR3: CASSPGQGAIGELFF. The CDR3, as DNA: TGTGCCAGCTCACCAGGACAGGGGGCAATCGGGGAGCTGTTTTTT.

Here the CDR3 reads CASSMGNRVNSPLHF. The DNA for the CDR3 is TGTGCCAGTAGTATGGGAAACAGGGTCAATTCACCCCTCCACTTT. The chain joins TRBV19 to TRBJ1-6; TRBD1 might be the D (6 bases). Germline V gene sequence: CDR1 LNHDA, CDR2 SQIVND (reference sequence). The CDR3 is 15 amino acids. V gave up 3 bases and J gave up 7 bases, with 13 bases separating them.

The chain uses TRBV5-6 and TRBJ1-4, with a possible D match to TRBD1 (5 bases). Germline-derived CDR1 and CDR2 are SGHDT and YYEEEE. The V gene lost 4 bases and the J gene lost 2 bases, with 12 bases spanning the gap. This CDR3 spans 15 amino acids. CDR3 nucleotide sequence: TGTGCCAGCAGCCGGGAGGGACGGACTAATGAAAAACTGTTTTTT. Its protein is CASSREGRTNEKLFF.

This clone has a single count. The rearrangement uses TRBV21-1 and TRBJ1-2; TRBD1, the D gene given by the table, was not confirmed from the DNA. TRBV21-1 corresponds to a pseudogene. The CDR3 has 15 residues. CDR3 coding DNA: TGTGCCAGCAGCGACGGACAGGGGCCAATCTATGGCTACACCTTC. This gives the protein CASSDGQGPIYGYTF.

V usage is TRBV19 and J usage is TRBJ2-1; TRBD2 might be the D (6 bases). V dropped 7 bases and J dropped 3 bases, with 10 bases sitting between them. Per germline, CDR1 LNHDA and CDR2 SQIVND (reference sequence). The CDR3 contains 13 residues. The CDR3 loop is CASTPRGYNEQFF. CDR3 DNA sequence: TGTGCCAGTACCCCGCGGGGCTACAATGAGCAGTTCTTC.

The chain uses TRBV10-3 and TRBJ2-1, with D perhaps matching TRBD2 (5 bases). The CDR3 has 13 amino acids. Germline loops: CDR1 ENHRY, CDR2 SYGVKD. V lost 5 bases, J lost 9 bases, and 14 bases lay in between. The CDR3 nucleotides read TGTGCCATCAGTCCGCCGGGAAAAGTTGAGCAGTTCTTC. This codes for CAISPPGKVEQFF.

The CDR3 sequence: CASSLAPGKEAFF. As DNA, the CDR3 is TGTGCCAGCAGTTTAGCCCCCGGGAAGGAAGCTTTCTTT. The chain joins TRBV12-3 or TRBV12-4 to TRBJ1-1; the D is unclear. V was cut by 0 bases and J by 8 bases, with 10 bases left in between. This CDR3 is 13 amino acids long.

This clone was observed a single time. The gene calls are TRBV7-3 and TRBJ2-6, with 8 nucleotides matching TRBD2. Germline V gives CDR1 SGHTA, CDR2 FQGTGA. V gave up 5 bases and J gave up 0 bases; unmatched junction bases: 6. CDR3 length: 17 residues. In DNA, the CDR3 is TGTGCCAGCAGCCATCGCGGGGGGCTCTCTGGGGCCAACGTCCTGACTTTC. It is translated as CASSHRGGLSGANVLTF.

The rearrangement joins TRBV7-3 to TRBJ2-1; TRBD1 is a possible D gene (6 bases). Germline values: CDR1 SGHTA, CDR2 FQGTGA. The CDR3 has 16 amino acids. The germline V and J ends were trimmed by 0 bases and 5 bases, with 14 bases remaining between them. The CDR3 sequence: CASSLTPRTANNEQFF. In DNA, the CDR3 is TGTGCCAGCAGCTTAACCCCGCGGACAGCTAACAATGAGCAGTTCTTC.

This clone was seen a single time. The chain uses TRBV28 and TRBJ2-5, with unresolved D. The V and J ends lost 3 bases and 3 bases respectively, with 8 bases between them. This CDR3 has 13 residues. In germline, CDR1 is MDHEN, CDR2 SYDVKM. The CDR3 loop is CASSFRLEETQYF. CDR3 nucleotide sequence: TGTGCCAGCAGTTTCCGGCTAGAAGAGACCCAGTACTTC.

The chain recombines TRBV19 with TRBJ1-1; a weak D match, TRBD1 (6 bases). This CDR3 is 15 amino acids long. Trimming left V 1 base short and J 4 bases short, with 13 bases between. Germline CDR1 LNHDA, CDR2 SQIVND (reference sequence). The chain's CDR3 is CASSIVGGPGTEAFF. CDR3 nucleotides: TGTGCCAGTAGTATAGTTGGGGGCCCGGGCACTGAAGCTTTCTTT. The full variable domain, in which reference TRBV19 and TRBJ1-1 provide the parts outside the CDR3, is DGGITQSPKYLFRKEGQNVTLSCEQNLNHDAMYWYRQDPGQGLRLIYYSQIVNDFQKGDIAEGYSVSREKKESFPLTVTSAQKNPTAFYLCASSIVGGPGTEAFFGQGTRLTVV.

In DNA form, the CDR3 reads TGTGCCAGCGGCTGGACAGGGAGTAATTCACCCCTCCACTTT. Amino acid sequence: CASGWTGSNSPLHF. V is TRBV27 and J is TRBJ1-6, with TRBD1 matching 8 bases. This CDR3 has 14 amino acids. Trimming took 8 bases from V and 6 from J; bases not matched to a gene: 6. Germline V gene lookup returns CDR1 MNHEY and CDR2 SMNVEV (reference sequence).

Written as DNA, the CDR3 is TGTGCCAGCAGCCAGAAGCGGGGGAGCACAGATACGCAGTATTTT. Translated: CASSQKRGSTDTQYF. V and J are TRBV14 and TRBJ2-3; 8 nucleotides line up with TRBD2. Germline values: CDR1 SGHDN, CDR2 FVKESK. The CDR3 sequence is 15 residues long. V lost 3 bases and J lost 0; bases outside the gene matches: 2.

The chain carries TRBV7-9 and TRBJ1-2; perhaps TRBD1 as D (5 bases). V was clipped by 5 bases and J by 12 bases, with 13 bases between them. The CDR3 runs to 11 residues. Per the germline V gene, CDR1 is SEHNR and CDR2 is FQNEAQ (reference sequence). DNA of the CDR3: TGTGCCAGCAGCAATCCGGGGGACCACACCTTC. Translating gives CASSNPGDHTF. The complete variable domain, with remaining parts taken from reference TRBV7-9 and TRBJ1-2, reads DTGVSQNPRHKITKRGQNVTFRCDPISEHNRLYWYRQTLGQGPEFLTYFQNEAQLEKSRLLSDRFSAERPKGSFSTLEIQRTEQGDSAMYLCASSNPGDHTFGSGTRLTVV.

The V gene is TRBV15, the J gene TRBJ1-6; tentatively, D is TRBD1 (5 bases). The CDR3 totals 14 residues. Trimming left V 7 bases short and J 0 bases short, with 7 bases between. In germline, CDR1 is LNHNV, CDR2 YYDKDF (reference sequence). The CDR3 coding sequence is TGTGCCACCACGGACAACTCCTATAATTCACCCCTCCACTTT. This codes for CATTDNSYNSPLHF.

The sample holds a few counts of this clone. The J gene is TRBJ1-5, the V gene TRBV2; 9 bases are shared with TRBD1. V was clipped by 7 bases and J by 3 bases; unmatched bases: 4. The CDR3 spans 14 residues. In germline, CDR1 is SNHLY, CDR2 FYNNEI. The CDR3 here is CASTDRGFNQPQHF. The CDR3 nucleotides read TGTGCCAGCACGGACAGGGGTTTCAATCAGCCCCAGCATTTT.

This sequence joins TRBV6-4 and TRBJ1-2, with 9 bases identical to TRBD1. The CDR3 is 14 amino acids. In germline, CDR1 is MRHNA, CDR2 SNTAGT. V shed 6 bases, J shed 2 bases, and the junction held 4 bases outside the gene matches. The CDR3 loop reads CASSPGQGNYGYTF. CDR3 nucleotides: TGTGCCAGCAGCCCGGGACAGGGAAACTATGGCTACACCTTC.

This chain connects TRBV27 to TRBJ1-2; D is possibly TRBD1 (6 bases). This CDR3 comprises 12 residues. The V and J ends lost 6 bases and 5 bases respectively, with 10 bases between them. CDR1 is MNHEY and CDR2 is SMNVEV in the germline V gene (reference sequence). The CDR3 here is CASRDRRYGYTF. The CDR3 DNA sequence: TGTGCCAGCAGGGACAGACGGTATGGCTACACCTTC.